This T cell receptor beta chain emerged from a study of response to subunit inactivated influenza vaccine. Findings and caveats of the study: It was suggested by the authors that few new T cells are recruited by each seasonal influenza vaccination.

Remarks on this clonotype: Its antigen is not known.

The CDR3 length is 14 residues. The germline CDR1 and CDR2 sequences are ENHRY and SYGVKD. J was trimmed by 0 bases and V by 7 bases; bases with no gene match: 5. Each CDR3 protein gets one entry after TCRdb re-called the RT-PCR reads with MiXCR. The table includes about 650,000 distinct CDR3 sequences, 12% to 15% detected once. The input for sequencing was PBMCs from blood, taken around 15 days before vaccination. The chain has TRBV10-3 and TRBJ2-7, with TRBD2 matching over 8 bases. The source of this sequence is a man aged 50 or older who received an inactivated influenza vaccine. CDR3 loop: CAITSGGSSYEQYF. The CDR3 bases are TGTGCCATCACGTCGGGAGGGTCCTCCTACGAGCAGTACTTC.